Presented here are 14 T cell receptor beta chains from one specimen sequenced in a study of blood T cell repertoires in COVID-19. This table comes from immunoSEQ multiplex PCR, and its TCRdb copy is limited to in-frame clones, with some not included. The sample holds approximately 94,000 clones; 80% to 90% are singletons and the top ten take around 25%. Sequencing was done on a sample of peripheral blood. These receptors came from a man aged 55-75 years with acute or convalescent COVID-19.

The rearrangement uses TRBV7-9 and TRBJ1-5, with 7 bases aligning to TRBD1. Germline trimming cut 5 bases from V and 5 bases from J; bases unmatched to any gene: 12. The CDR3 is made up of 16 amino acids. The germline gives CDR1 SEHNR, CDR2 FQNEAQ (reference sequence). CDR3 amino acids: CASSQGETTKDQPQHF. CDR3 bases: TGTGCCAGCAGCCAGGGGGAAACAACTAAAGATCAGCCCCAGCATTTT.

The CDR3, as DNA: TGTGCCAGCACGGGTATGGCGGACACTGAAGCTTTCTTT. Translation: CASTGMADTEAFF. The chain links TRBV2 to TRBJ1-1; no clear D. Per the germline V gene, CDR1 is SNHLY and CDR2 is FYNNEI. This CDR3 is built from 13 residues. Trimming shortened V by 7 bases and J by 3 bases, and 12 bases separated the two germline ends.

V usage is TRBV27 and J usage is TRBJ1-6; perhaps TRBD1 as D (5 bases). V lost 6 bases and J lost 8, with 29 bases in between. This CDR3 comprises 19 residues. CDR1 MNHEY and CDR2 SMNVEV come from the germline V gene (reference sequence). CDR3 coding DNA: TGTGCCAGCAGGGGTCTTCAAGGGGCTCCCTTAATAGGATATTCACCCCTCCACTTT. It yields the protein CASRGLQGAPLIGYSPLHF.

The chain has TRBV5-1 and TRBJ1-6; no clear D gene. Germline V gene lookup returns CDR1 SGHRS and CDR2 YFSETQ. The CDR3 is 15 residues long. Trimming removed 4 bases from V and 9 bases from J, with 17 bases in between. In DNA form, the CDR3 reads TGCGCCAGCAGCCTAGGATCATCAGTCGGTTCACCCCTCCACTTT. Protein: CASSLGSSVGSPLHF.

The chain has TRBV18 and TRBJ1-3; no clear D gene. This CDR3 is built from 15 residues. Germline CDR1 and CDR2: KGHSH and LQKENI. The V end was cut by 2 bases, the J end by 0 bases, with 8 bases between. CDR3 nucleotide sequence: TGTGCCAGCTCACCAGAACAGTTCTCTGGAAACACCATATATTTT. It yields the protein CASSPEQFSGNTIYF.

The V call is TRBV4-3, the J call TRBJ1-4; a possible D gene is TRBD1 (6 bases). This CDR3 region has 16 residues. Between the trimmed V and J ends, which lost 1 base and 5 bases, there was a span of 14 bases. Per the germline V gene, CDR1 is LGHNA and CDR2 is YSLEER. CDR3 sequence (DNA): TGCGCCAGCAGCCAAGGCACAGGGTCCTTGAATGAAAAACTGTTTTTT. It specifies CASSQGTGSLNEKLFF.

Here the CDR3 DNA reads TGCGCCAGCAGCTTAGGAGGGGAGGGAACATACGAGCAGTACTTC. Protein: CASSLGGEGTYEQYF. The chain uses TRBV5-1 and TRBJ2-7, with 7 bases aligning to TRBD2. Germline V lookup: CDR1 SGHRS, CDR2 YFSETQ. CDR3 length: 15 amino acids. V lost 2 bases and J lost 4; bases outside the gene matches: 9.

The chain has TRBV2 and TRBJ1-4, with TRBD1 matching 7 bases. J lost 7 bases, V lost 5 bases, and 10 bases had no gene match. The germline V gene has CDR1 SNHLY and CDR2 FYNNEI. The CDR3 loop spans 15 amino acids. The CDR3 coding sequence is TGTGCCAGCAGTCCCGGGACAGCCCCCGTTGAAAAACTGTTTTTT. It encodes CASSPGTAPVEKLFF.

Written as DNA, the CDR3 is TGTGCCAGCAGTCCCATTCTTGACAGATTCTACGAGCAGTACTTC. Translated, it gives CASSPILDRFYEQYF. The chain employs TRBV6-2 or TRBV6-3 and TRBJ2-7; a possible D gene is TRBD1 (5 bases). The CDR3 totals 15 residues. With 5 bases removed from V and 3 bases from J, the gap between germline ends came to 17 bases. Germline-derived CDR1 and CDR2 are MNHEY and SVGEGT.

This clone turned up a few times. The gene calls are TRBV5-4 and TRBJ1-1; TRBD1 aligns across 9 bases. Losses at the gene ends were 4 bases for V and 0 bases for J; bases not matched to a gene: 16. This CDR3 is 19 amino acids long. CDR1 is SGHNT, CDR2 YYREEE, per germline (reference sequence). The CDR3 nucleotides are TGTGCCAGCAGCGGCCCGGGACAGGGAGGCCCTCGGATGAACACTGAAGCTTTCTTT. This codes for CASSGPGQGGPRMNTEAFF.

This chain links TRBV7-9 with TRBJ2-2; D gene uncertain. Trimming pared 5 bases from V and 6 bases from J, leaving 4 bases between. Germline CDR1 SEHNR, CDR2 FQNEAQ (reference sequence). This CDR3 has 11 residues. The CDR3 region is CASSTAGELFF. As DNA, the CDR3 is TGTGCCAGCAGCACAGCCGGGGAGCTGTTTTTT.

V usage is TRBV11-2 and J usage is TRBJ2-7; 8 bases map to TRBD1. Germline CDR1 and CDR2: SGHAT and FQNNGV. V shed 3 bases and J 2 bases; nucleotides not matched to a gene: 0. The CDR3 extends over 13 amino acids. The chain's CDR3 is CASSLDRAYEQYF. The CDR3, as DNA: TGTGCCAGCAGCTTGGACAGGGCCTACGAGCAGTACTTC.

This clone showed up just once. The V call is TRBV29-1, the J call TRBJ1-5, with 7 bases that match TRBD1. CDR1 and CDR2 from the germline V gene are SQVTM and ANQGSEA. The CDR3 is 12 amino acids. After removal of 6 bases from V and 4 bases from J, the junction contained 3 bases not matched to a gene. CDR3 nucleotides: TGCAGCGTGACGACAGGGAATCAGCCCCAGCATTTT. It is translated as CSVTTGNQPQHF.

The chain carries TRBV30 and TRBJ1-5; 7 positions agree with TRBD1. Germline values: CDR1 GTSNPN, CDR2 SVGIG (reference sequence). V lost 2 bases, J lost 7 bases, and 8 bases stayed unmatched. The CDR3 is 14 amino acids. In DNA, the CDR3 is TGTGCCTGGAGTTTGGGGCAGGGGGAACAGCCCCAGCATTTT. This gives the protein CAWSLGQGEQPQHF.